These 8 T cell receptor beta chains share one sample of origin, sequenced in a study of shared clonotypes between healthy human individuals (dated by TCRdb to the early 2020s). Libraries were made using the immunoSEQ multiplex PCR assay. TCRdb retrieved this table from immuneACCESS and kept in-frame rearrangements only. Not all clones are present; in checked studies, unresolved V genes account for under half, and no reason is known for the remainder. Here the sample has about 2.3 million clones; 80% to 95% occur a single time. The ten largest clones add up to around 0.38% of the sample. Source material: naive CD4+ T cells from PBMCs. Sample cell subset or site, as interpreted from the label and publication: CD45RA+ positively selected. The receptors shown here come from a young man in good health. Some clones in this sample may be carry-over from other donors' samples.

This clone has only one observation. The genes are TRBV6-5 and TRBJ2-7, with 7 bases lining up with TRBD1. CDR3 size: 11 residues. The V segment lost 6 bases and the J segment 5 bases; nucleotides outside the gene matches: 1. Germline values: CDR1 MNHEY, CDR2 SVGAGI. The CDR3 sequence: CASRQGNEQYF. For the CDR3, the DNA is TGTGCCAGCAGACAGGGGAACGAGCAGTACTTC.

The gene calls are TRBV7-2 and TRBJ2-3, with 7 positions matching TRBD2. V gave up 2 bases and J gave up 2 bases; unmatched junction bases: 7. CDR1 and CDR2 (germline): SGHTA, FQGNSA. The CDR3 loop spans 16 amino acids. The CDR3 DNA reads as TGTGCCAGCAGCTTAACCCCGGGACTATACACAGATACGCAGTATTTT. The encoded protein is CASSLTPGLYTDTQYF.

The V and J genes are TRBV2 and TRBJ2-1, with 12 positions matching TRBD1. CDR1 SNHLY and CDR2 FYNNEI come from the germline V gene. This CDR3 region has 18 residues. With V trimmed by 6 bases and J by 1 base, 10 bases remained unmatched. The CDR3 loop is CASSPGTGGVSSYNEQFF. As DNA, the CDR3 is TGTGCCAGCAGCCCCGGGACAGGGGGCGTATCGTCCTACAATGAGCAGTTCTTC.

The chain links TRBV2 to TRBJ1-5, with D unclear. The CDR3 contains 14 residues. The germline gives CDR1 SNHLY, CDR2 FYNNEI. The V and J ends lost 6 bases and 4 bases respectively, with 13 bases between them. In DNA form, the CDR3 reads TGTGCCAGCAGCAACCCACTAGTAAATCAGCCCCAGCATTTT. Its translation: CASSNPLVNQPQHF.

Only one count was recorded for this clone. This rearrangement joins TRBV5-1 to TRBJ2-5; 15 bases fit TRBD2. Germline trimming cut 0 bases from V and 5 bases from J; bases unmatched to any gene: 8. The CDR3 sequence is 18 residues long. Germline CDR1 is SGHRS and CDR2 is YFSETQ. The chain's CDR3 is CASSLGPGLAGGRETQYF. The DNA of the CDR3 is TGCGCCAGCAGCTTGGGACCGGGACTAGCGGGAGGTAGGGAGACCCAGTACTTC.

The chain recombines TRBV7-9 with TRBJ2-2; D remains unclear. The germline V gene has CDR1 SEHNR and CDR2 FQNEAQ (reference sequence). The CDR3 totals 16 residues. V dropped 1 base and J dropped 2 bases, with 11 bases sitting between them. CDR3 DNA: TGTGCCAGCAGCTTAGTATTCGCGGCAAACACCGGGGAGCTGTTTTTT. This gives the protein CASSLVFAANTGELFF.

This rearrangement joins TRBV7-9 to TRBJ1-1, with 8 nucleotides matching TRBD1. J gave up 4 bases and V 1 base, and 11 bases lay outside the gene matches. CDR3 length: 17 amino acids. CDR1 and CDR2 from the germline V gene are SEHNR and FQNEAQ (reference sequence). The CDR3 reads CASSLGSRRQGATEAFF. The CDR3 DNA reads as TGTGCCAGCAGCTTAGGTAGTCGGCGCCAGGGGGCCACTGAAGCTTTCTTT.

The chain uses TRBV29-1 and TRBJ1-4, with 7 bases identical to TRBD1. In germline, CDR1 is SQVTM, CDR2 ANQGSEA. V gave up 6 bases and J gave up 6 bases; unmatched junction bases: 10. This CDR3 has 14 residues. The CDR3 region is CSVQLGTAHEKLFF. CDR3 in DNA: TGCAGCGTCCAACTTGGGACAGCTCATGAAAAACTGTTTTTT. The full variable domain, its missing parts supplied by reference TRBV29-1 and TRBJ1-4, is SAVISQKPSRDICQRGTSLTIQCQVDSQVTMMFWYRQQPGQSLTLIATANQGSEATYESGFVIDKFPISRPNLTFSTLTVSNMSPEDSSIYLCSVQLGTAHEKLFFGSGTQLSVL.